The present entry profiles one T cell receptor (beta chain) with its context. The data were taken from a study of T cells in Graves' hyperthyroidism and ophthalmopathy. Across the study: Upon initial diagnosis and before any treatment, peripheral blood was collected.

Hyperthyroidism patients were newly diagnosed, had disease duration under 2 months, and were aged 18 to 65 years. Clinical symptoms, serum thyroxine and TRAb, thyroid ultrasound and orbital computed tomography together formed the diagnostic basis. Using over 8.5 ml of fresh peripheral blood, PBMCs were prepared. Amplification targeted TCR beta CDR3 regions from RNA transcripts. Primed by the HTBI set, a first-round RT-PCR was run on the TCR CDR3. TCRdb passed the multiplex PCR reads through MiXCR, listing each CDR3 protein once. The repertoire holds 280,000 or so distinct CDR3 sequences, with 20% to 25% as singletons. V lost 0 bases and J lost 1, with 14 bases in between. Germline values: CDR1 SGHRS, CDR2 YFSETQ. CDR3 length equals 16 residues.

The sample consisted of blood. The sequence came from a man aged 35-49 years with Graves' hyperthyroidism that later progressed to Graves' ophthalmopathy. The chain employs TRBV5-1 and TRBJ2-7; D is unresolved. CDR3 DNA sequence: TGCGCCAGCAGCTTGGGCGCCGGTCGGGCTTCCTACGAGCAGTACTTC. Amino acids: CASSLGAGRASYEQYF.